This is a list of T cell receptor beta chains from one sample in a study of identical twins. TCRdb reprocessed the 5' RACE reads with MiXCR, giving one entry per CDR3 protein. The sample holds about 530,000 distinct CDR3 sequences, about 20% seen once. This same sample was also taken into another study, of yellow fever vaccine responses in identical twins.

The sequenced sample consisted of CD4+ T cells sorted from blood. The receptor set was obtained from a woman under 30 in good health. CDR3s include the opening cysteine and the closing phenylalanine or tryptophan. Each record gives: D gene, clone size, J gene, V gene, CDR3 DNA, CDR3 protein. D genes are given only for firm matches. Expanded clones get a size class; other rows say once, few or many, or leave the size out.

NA,NA,TRBJ2-7,TRBV20-1,TGCAGTGCTAGTGATACAGGGTGGCCTACCTACGAGCAGTACTTC,CSASDTGWPTYEQYF
NA,NA,TRBJ2-5,TRBV5-1,TGCGCCAGCAGCCCCACCGGGGCACGACCTCAAGAGACCCAGTACTTC,CASSPTGARPQETQYF
TRBD2,NA,TRBJ2-3,TRBV12-3/TRBV12-4,TGTGCCATCTGTAAGACTAGCGGGGGGCTCTCTAGCACAGATACGCAGTATTTT,CAICKTSGGLSSTDTQYF
NA,NA,TRBJ2-1,TRBV12-3/TRBV12-4,TGTGCCAGCAGTAAGGGGGACTACTCCTACAATGAGCAGTTCTTC,CASSKGDYSYNEQFF
TRBD1,NA,TRBJ1-2,TRBV6-1,TGTGCCAGCACCGGACAGGGTGGGAGCTATGGCTACACCTTC,CASTGQGGSYGYTF
TRBD1,few,TRBJ2-1,TRBV2,TGTGCCAGCAGGGCCGGGACAGCCTCCTACAATGAGCAGTTCTTC,CASRAGTASYNEQFF
TRBD2,NA,TRBJ2-3,TRBV5-1,TGCGCCATAAGCCTGCGGGGGGCGCCGGGAGATACGCAGTATTTT,CAISLRGAPGDTQYF
TRBD2,few,TRBJ2-1,TRBV7-8,TGTGCCAGCAGCCCTTTAGCGGGGCGCCCCTACAATGAGCAGTTCTTC,CASSPLAGRPYNEQFF
NA,NA,TRBJ2-3,TRBV20-1,TGCAGTGCTACAAACCTAGCAGCGGGCACAGATACGCAGTATTTT,CSATNLAAGTDTQYF
NA,NA,TRBJ2-2,TRBV10-3,TGTGCCATCAGACCAGCGAACACCGGGGAGCTGTTTTTT,CAIRPANTGELFF
TRBD2,NA,TRBJ2-1,TRBV12-3/TRBV12-4,TGTGCCAGCAGGCCGATGACTAGCCAACTAGACAATGAGCAGTTCTTC,CASRPMTSQLDNEQFF
TRBD2,NA,TRBJ2-3,TRBV20-1,TGCAGCACTAGCGGAAGCACAGATACGCAGTATTTT,CSTSGSTDTQYF
NA,NA,TRBJ2-1,TRBV21-1,TGTGCCAGCAGCGCGAGACAGGGGGCGAGGAATGAGCAGTTCTTC,CASSARQGARNEQFF
NA,few,TRBJ1-2,TRBV20-1,TGCAGTGCTAGAGGACAGGCGGACTATGGCTACACCTTC,CSARGQADYGYTF
NA,few,TRBJ2-3,TRBV6-1,TGTGCCAGCGGGCAGTCCGTAACAGATACGCAGTATTTT,CASGQSVTDTQYF
NA,few,TRBJ2-7,TRBV2,TGTGCCAGCCGGGACTTCGGAAACTACGAGCAGTACTTC,CASRDFGNYEQYF
TRBD1,NA,TRBJ1-1,TRBV29-1,TGCAGCGCCGCAGGACAGGTGGCCACTGAAGCTTTCTTT,CSAAGQVATEAFF
NA,NA,TRBJ1-2,TRBV11-2,TGTGCCAGCAGCTTAGTGGGGGAAGGAGGCTATGGCTACACCTTC,CASSLVGEGGYGYTF
TRBD1,NA,TRBJ2-7,TRBV9,TGTGCCAGCAGTCTCTTAGGGACAGATAACTACGAGCAGTACTTC,CASSLLGTDNYEQYF
NA,NA,TRBJ1-5,TRBV12-3/TRBV12-4,TGTGCCAGCAGTTTAATCGAGGGTAGCAATCAGCCCCAGCATTTT,CASSLIEGSNQPQHF
NA,NA,TRBJ2-2,TRBV7-9,TGTGCCAGCAGCGACAGGGACTCCCCCGGGGAGCTGTTTTTT,CASSDRDSPGELFF
NA,NA,TRBJ1-1,TRBV20-1,TGCAGTGCTTTGAACCTGAACACTGAAGCTTTCTTT,CSALNLNTEAFF
TRBD2,NA,TRBJ2-1,TRBV6-5,TGTGCCAGCAGTTACCAAGGGCAACGGGAGGGGAGTGAGCAGTTCTTC,CASSYQGQREGSEQFF
NA,NA,TRBJ2-1,TRBV28,TGTGCCAGCAGTCCCCTGGGGGGAGTATCCTACAATGAGCAGTTCTTC,CASSPLGGVSYNEQFF
TRBD1,few,TRBJ1-6,TRBV5-1,TGCGCCAGCAGGACTGGGACAGGGGGAAATTCACCCCTCCACTTT,CASRTGTGGNSPLHF
NA,few,TRBJ2-5,TRBV6-1,TGTGCCAGCAGTGACCTGGCATCCCGAGAGACCCAGTACTTC,CASSDLASRETQYF
NA,few,TRBJ1-2,TRBV12-3/TRBV12-4,TGTGCCAGCAGTCACCGGGGGAGCTATGGCTACACCTTC,CASSHRGSYGYTF
NA,once,TRBJ2-3,TRBV20-1,TGCAGTGCCCCCCGGCGGGGATTCACAGATACGCAGTATTTT,CSAPRRGFTDTQYF
NA,few,TRBJ1-2,TRBV15,TGTGCCACCAGCAGGGGAGCGCGAGGAGGCTACACCTTC,CATSRGARGGYTF
NA,NA,TRBJ2-3,TRBV11-1,TGTGCCAGCAGCTTCGGATCGAAAGTGCCAGATACGCAGTATTTT,CASSFGSKVPDTQYF
TRBD1,NA,TRBJ1-2,TRBV15,TGTGCCACCAGCACAGAACCAAGGACAGGGAACTATGGCTACACCTTC,CATSTEPRTGNYGYTF
NA,NA,TRBJ2-2,TRBV12-3/TRBV12-4,TGTGCCAGCACGCGGGGAATGAACACCGGGGAGCTGTTTTTT,CASTRGMNTGELFF
NA,NA,TRBJ2-2,TRBV7-9,TGTGCCAGCAGTCGCCTCAGCACCGGGGAGCTGTTTTTT,CASSRLSTGELFF